What follows describes a single T cell receptor beta chain. The antigen is unknown. The CDR3 contains 15 residues. Per the germline V gene, CDR1 is MGHRA and CDR2 is YSYEKL. Trimming left V 0 bases short and J 4 bases short, with 13 bases between. This record belongs to a study of cytomegalovirus exposure and HLA in healthy donors. The primer mix had 60 Vbeta and 13 Jbeta primers. The method was immunoSEQ multiplex PCR; TCRdb's version includes in-frame clones alone and lacks a portion of them. The sample has about 160,000 clones, roughly 80% seen once; the top ten hold roughly 7.7%. The study, taken as a whole, reports: Earlier analysis found most TCR beta V segments productive about 90% or about 30% of the time. Likely technical artifact: a cluster of highly shared sequence variants. Later analysis demonstrated an association between a missense DCLRE1C variant and TCR beta V- and J-gene trimming.

The sequence came from a woman aged 25 to 39 in good health and CMV-seropositive. V usage is TRBV4-1 and J usage is TRBJ2-7; a possible D gene is TRBD1 (6 bases). The sample consisted of PBMCs. CDR3 DNA: TGCGCCAGCAGCCAAGACGTCAGGGGAAGGTACGAGCAGTACTTC. Translation: CASSQDVRGRYEQYF.